This T cell receptor (beta chain) was profiled in a study of regulatory T cells in long-lasting Graves disease (dated by TCRdb to the early 2020s). Concerning the study at large: Persistent Graves' disease was defined as persistently positive TSH receptor autoantibodies together with antithyroid drug treatment for over 5 years. In the clinical cohort, patients with persistent Graves' disease had used antithyroid drugs for an average of about 9.3 years. The study took place in China and was registered as a clinical trial. A total of 35 or so samples were covered by TCR sequencing, comprising 13 persistent and around 20 newly diagnosed Graves' disease patients. Peripheral blood TCR sequencing and RNA sequencing compared persistent Graves' disease patients with newly diagnosed Graves' disease patients.

The intended sense of this specimen's time point label: persistent/refractory GD, antithyroid drugs over 5 years with positive TRAb. RNA was extracted from PBMCs in TRIzol for both TCR sequencing and RNA sequencing. The diagnosis of Graves' disease was made according to American Thyroid Association guidelines. The patients came from an endocrinology department in Xi'an, China. Each patient gave 7 to 9.5 milliliters of peripheral blood, collected in an EDTA anticoagulant tube. Ficoll Paque Plus density gradient separation was used to isolate PBMCs, and no additional T cell sorting was done. An Agilent 2100 Bioanalyzer and agarose gel were used to check RNA quality, while a NanoDrop 2000 measured RNA concentration. This clonotype turned up a few times. Its recognized antigen is unknown. The input lacks base qualities; no much larger clone sits a single base away. CDR1 and CDR2 (LNHDA, SQIVND) derive from the germline V gene (reference sequence). The CDR3, cysteine through phenylalanine, is 13 amino acids long. Only the CDR3 DNA is retained, 39 bases long and in frame from the first base. For this chain, trimming is 5 bases at the V end and 4 bases at the J end, and the number of junction bases without a gene match is 4.

The library relied on multiplex PCR. For sequencing, an Illumina HiSeq 4000 was employed. To build TCR beta libraries, CDR3 regions were amplified by Arm-PCR using iRepertoire HTBI primers. Before sequencing, the PCR products went through gel purification. Per the authors' processing: Gene usage analysis of CDR3 amino acid clonotypes used the 62 TRBV and more than 13 TRBJ segments found across samples. COPE and FqMerger were used to merge filtered high-quality paired reads into contigs. Contigs were aligned with BLAST to IMGT TRBV, TRBD and TRBJ reference genes, and CDR3 was defined per IMGT. Any clonotype with a frequency above 0.1% was counted as a highly expanded clone. Repertoire diversity was measured by Shannon entropy, and V-J evenness by the Gini coefficient. Clonotypes shared by more than one individual were considered public. TCRdb redid the processing of the public reads, applying fastp at Q25 and MiXCR, and retained in-frame beta chains. Entries that share a CDR3 protein sequence are merged under the most common genes and DNA. None of the V and J calls come from the authors' own analysis; TCRdb made them. The sample data list 350,000 to 450,000 distinct CDR3 sequences, and around 21% of these were observed just once. In total, the top ten clones hold less than 25% of the sample.

Overall study results and their limits: Sequencing and analysis were limited to the TCR beta chain. The study examined only peripheral blood because the primary lesion, thyroid tissue, could not be accessed. Persistent disease showed preferential use of TRBV28, TRBJ1-2 and TRBJ2-5, whereas newly diagnosed disease favored TRBV20-1 and TRBJ2-1. The authors acknowledged the small sample size as a limitation that may reduce accuracy. Persistent patients shared more public clonotypes among themselves (under 3,000) than newly diagnosed patients did (over 950). Compared with newly diagnosed patients, patients with persistent Graves' disease had lower TCR Shannon entropy and fewer highly expanded clones, which suggests clonal expansion.

Specimen: peripheral blood mononuclear cells (PBMCs), collected when the disease was refractory, from a patient treated with antithyroid drugs. The sequence is built from TRBV19 and TRBJ1-2, and 7 bases in between align with TRBD1. This TCR was sampled from a female donor with Graves disease. Here the CDR3 is given as CASSATGSYGYTF. The DNA reads as follows: TGTGCCAGTAGTGCGACAGGGAGCTATGGCTACACCTTC.